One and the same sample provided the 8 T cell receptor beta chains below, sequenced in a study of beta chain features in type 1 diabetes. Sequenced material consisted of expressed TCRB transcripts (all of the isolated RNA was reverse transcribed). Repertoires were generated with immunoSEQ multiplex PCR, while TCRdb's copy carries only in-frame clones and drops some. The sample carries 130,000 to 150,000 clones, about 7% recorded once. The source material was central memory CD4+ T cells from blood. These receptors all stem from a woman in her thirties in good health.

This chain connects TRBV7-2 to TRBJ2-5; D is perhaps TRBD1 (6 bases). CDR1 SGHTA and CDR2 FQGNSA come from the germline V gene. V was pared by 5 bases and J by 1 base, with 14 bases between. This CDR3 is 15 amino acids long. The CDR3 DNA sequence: TGTGCCAGCAGCCTCTACGGGACAACCCAAGAGACCCAGTACTTC. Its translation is CASSLYGTTQETQYF.

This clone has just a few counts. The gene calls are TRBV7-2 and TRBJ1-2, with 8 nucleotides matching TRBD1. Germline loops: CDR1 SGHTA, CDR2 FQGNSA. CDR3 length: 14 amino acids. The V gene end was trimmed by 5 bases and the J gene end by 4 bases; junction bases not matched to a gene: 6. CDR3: CASSIGQGTYGYTF. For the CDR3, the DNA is TGTGCCAGCAGCATAGGACAGGGAACCTATGGCTACACCTTC.

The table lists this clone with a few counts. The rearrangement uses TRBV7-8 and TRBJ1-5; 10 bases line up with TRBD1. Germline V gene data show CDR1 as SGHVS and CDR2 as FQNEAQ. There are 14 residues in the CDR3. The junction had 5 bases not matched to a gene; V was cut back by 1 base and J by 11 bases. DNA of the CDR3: TGTGCCAGCAGCTTAGAGGGGACAGGGGTTGCCCAGCATTTT. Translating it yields CASSLEGTGVAQHF.

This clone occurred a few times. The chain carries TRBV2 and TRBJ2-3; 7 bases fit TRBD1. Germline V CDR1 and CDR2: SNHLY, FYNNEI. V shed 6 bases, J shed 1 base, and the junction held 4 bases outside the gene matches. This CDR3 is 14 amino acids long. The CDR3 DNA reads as TGTGCCAGCAGGCGGACAGGTCGCACAGATACGCAGTATTTT. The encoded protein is CASRRTGRTDTQYF.

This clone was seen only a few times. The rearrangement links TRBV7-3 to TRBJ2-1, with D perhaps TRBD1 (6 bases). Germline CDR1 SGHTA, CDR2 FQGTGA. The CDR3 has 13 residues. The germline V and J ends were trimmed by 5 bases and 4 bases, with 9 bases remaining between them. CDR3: CASSKDSYNEQFF. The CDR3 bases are TGTGCCAGCAGCAAGGACAGTTACAATGAGCAGTTCTTC.

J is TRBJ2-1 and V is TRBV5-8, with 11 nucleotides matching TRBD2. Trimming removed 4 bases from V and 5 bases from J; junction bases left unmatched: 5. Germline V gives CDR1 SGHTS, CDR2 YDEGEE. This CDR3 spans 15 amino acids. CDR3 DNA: TGTGCCAGCAGCAGAAAGACTAGCGGGAACAATGAGCAGTTCTTC. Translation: CASSRKTSGNNEQFF.

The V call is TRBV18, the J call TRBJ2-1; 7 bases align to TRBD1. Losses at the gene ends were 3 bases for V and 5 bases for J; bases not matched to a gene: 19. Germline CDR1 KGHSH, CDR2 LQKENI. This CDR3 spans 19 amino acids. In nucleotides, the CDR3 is TGTGCCAGCTCACCCCGCAGCTCCACGGGTCGACAGGGTAACAATGAGCAGTTCTTC. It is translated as CASSPRSSTGRQGNNEQFF. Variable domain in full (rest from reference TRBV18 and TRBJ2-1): NAGVMQNPRHLVRRRGQEARLRCSPMKGHSHVYWYRQLPEEGLKFMVYLQKENIIDESGMPKERFSAEFPKEGPSILRIQQVVRGDSAAYFCASSPRSSTGRQGNNEQFFGPGTRLTVL.

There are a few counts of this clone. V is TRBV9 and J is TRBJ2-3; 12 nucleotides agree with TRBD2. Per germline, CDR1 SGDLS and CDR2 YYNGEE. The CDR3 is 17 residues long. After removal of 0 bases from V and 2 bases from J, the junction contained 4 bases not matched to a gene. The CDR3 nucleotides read TGTGCCAGCAGCGTAGGGGCTAGCGGGAGGGTCACAGATACGCAGTATTTT. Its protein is CASSVGASGRVTDTQYF.